The 14 T cell receptor beta chains reported below all come from one sample, sequenced in a study of blood T cell repertoires in COVID-19. The data were produced by immunoSEQ multiplex PCR, yet TCRdb's version contains in-frame clones alone and is incomplete. This sample has 110,000 to 150,000 clones, with over 75% found just once. Material for sequencing was peripheral blood. These receptors were obtained from a human donor in a cohort sampled during active COVID-19.

The chain has TRBV6-1 and TRBJ2-4; 12 bases are a match to TRBD2. With 3 bases clipped from V and 1 base from J, the junction kept 10 bases outside the gene matches. The length of the CDR3 is 19 residues. From germline, CDR1 is MNHNS and CDR2 SASEGT. The CDR3 bases are TGTGCCAGCAGTGAGACTAGCGGGAGCGCTGTGGAGGCCAAAAACATTCAGTACTTC. The encoded protein is CASSETSGSAVEAKNIQYF.

The CDR3 sequence: CASSQGSAYEQYF. CDR3 in DNA: TGTGCCAGCAGCCAGGGCTCGGCCTACGAGCAGTACTTC. V is TRBV6-5 and J is TRBJ2-7, with TRBD1 as a possible D gene (5 bases). Germline V CDR1 and CDR2: MNHEY, SVGAGI. V lost 6 bases and J lost 2, with 11 bases in between. The CDR3 is 13 amino acids.

The genes are TRBV5-1 and TRBJ2-3; weak D call: TRBD1 (6 bases). V was trimmed by 3 bases and J by 2 bases, leaving 28 bases between them. Looked up from germline, CDR1 is SGHRS and CDR2 is YFSETQ. The CDR3 is 20 residues long. The DNA of the CDR3 is TGCGCCAGCAGCTCTCCCCGGGAACAGGGAAGACCGGGGCCCACAGATACGCAGTATTTT. Residues: CASSSPREQGRPGPTDTQYF.

The CDR3 here is CASSRRTGSNEKLFF. The DNA for the CDR3 is TGTGCCAGCAGTCGTAGGACAGGAAGTAATGAAAAACTGTTTTTT. The V gene is TRBV27, the J gene TRBJ1-4, with TRBD1 matching over 7 bases. CDR3 length: 15 amino acids. Germline lookup yields CDR1 MNHEY and CDR2 SMNVEV (reference sequence). The V and J ends lost 5 bases and 4 bases, in that order; junction bases with no gene match: 7.

This chain joins TRBV15 and TRBJ2-1, with TRBD2 identical over 8 bases. The CDR3 contains 15 residues. Germline values: CDR1 LNHNV, CDR2 YYDKDF (reference sequence). Unmatched junction bases numbered 8, after V lost 4 bases and J lost 6 bases. The CDR3 DNA reads as TGTGCCACCAGCATCTCGCTTGGACTAGCCAATGAGCAGTTCTTC. It is translated as CATSISLGLANEQFF. The full variable domain, its missing parts supplied by reference TRBV15 and TRBJ2-1, is DAMVIQNPRYQVTQFGKPVTLSCSQTLNHNVMYWYQQKSSQAPKLLFHYYDKDFNNEADTPDNFQSRRPNTSFCFLDIRSPGLGDTAMYLCATSISLGLANEQFFGPGTRLTVL.

The chain links TRBV5-1 to TRBJ2-7, with 7 bases that match TRBD1. Trimming removed 2 bases from V and 5 bases from J; junction bases left unmatched: 7. Germline loops: CDR1 SGHRS, CDR2 YFSETQ. The CDR3 contains 14 residues. Written as DNA, the CDR3 is TGCGCCAGCAGCTTATTGACAGGGTCCAACGAGCAGTACTTC. It translates to CASSLLTGSNEQYF.

The rearrangement links TRBV18 to TRBJ2-7; 13 bases fit TRBD2. V shed 3 bases, J shed 2 bases, and the junction held 7 bases outside the gene matches. The length of the CDR3 is 17 residues. The germline V gene encodes CDR1 KGHSH and CDR2 LQKENI. CDR3 in DNA: TGTGCCAGCTCACCGGGTACTAGCGGGAGGGGGGCCTACGAGCAGTACGTC. Amino acid sequence: CASSPGTSGRGAYEQYV.

This sequence joins TRBV19 and TRBJ2-2; 10 bases are a match to TRBD1. Germline V CDR1 and CDR2: LNHDA, SQIVND (reference sequence). The junction had 8 bases not matched to a gene; V was cut back by 5 bases and J by 5 bases. This CDR3 spans 16 amino acids. CDR3 loop: CASSPQTGGGTGELFF. The CDR3, as DNA: TGTGCCAGTAGTCCCCAGACAGGGGGCGGAACCGGGGAGCTGTTTTTT.

This clone was counted many times. This chain's CDR3 is CASPPAGTNEQYV. The CDR3 coding sequence is TGTGCAAGCCCCCCGGCGGGGACGAACGAGCAGTACGTC. This chain links TRBV12-2 with TRBJ2-7; the table's D call TRBD2 went unverified against the DNA. TRBV12-2 is a recognized pseudogene. The CDR3 runs 13 residues.

The chain recombines TRBV29-1 with TRBJ1-1, with a possible D match to TRBD1 (5 bases). This CDR3 contains 10 residues. Trimming removed 6 bases at V and 4 bases at J, with 6 bases between. Germline V gene lookup returns CDR1 SQVTM and CDR2 ANQGSEA. CDR3 nucleotide sequence: TGCAGCGTGGGGGGCACTGAAGCTTTCTTT. This sequence encodes CSVGGTEAFF.

This clone appeared a single time. The chain is built from TRBV2 and TRBJ1-4, with 7 bases matching TRBD1. J was trimmed by 8 bases and V by 5 bases; bases with no gene match: 14. This CDR3 contains 16 residues. Germline V gives CDR1 SNHLY, CDR2 FYNNEI. The chain's CDR3 is CASSSTPGTVREKLFF. CDR3 in DNA: TGTGCCAGCAGTTCCACACCCGGGACAGTTCGGGAAAAACTGTTTTTT.

The genes are TRBV6-5 and TRBJ1-1; perhaps TRBD1 as D (6 bases). Germline CDR1 reads MNHEY; CDR2 reads SVGAGI. The germline V and J ends were trimmed by 2 bases and 6 bases, with 19 bases remaining between them. The CDR3 is made up of 16 amino acids. CDR3 protein: CASSYRGATRGAEAFF. CDR3 nucleotides: TGTGCCAGCAGTTACCGGGGGGCAACCAGAGGGGCTGAAGCTTTCTTT.

The rearrangement joins TRBV6-5 to TRBJ2-3; perhaps TRBD1 as D (6 bases). Trimming pared 5 bases from V and 6 bases from J, leaving 15 bases between. This CDR3 has 14 residues. Germline V CDR1 and CDR2: MNHEY, SVGAGI. The CDR3, as DNA: TGTGCCAGCAGTCCGTCAAACAGGGAGGATACGCAGTATTTT. Amino acid sequence: CASSPSNREDTQYF.

This clone appeared once. The chain uses TRBV15 and TRBJ2-5; D not resolved. This CDR3 comprises 14 residues. The germline V and J ends were trimmed by 4 bases and 0 bases, with 9 bases remaining between them. CDR1 is LNHNV and CDR2 is YYDKDF in the germline V gene (reference sequence). The CDR3 DNA reads TGTGCCACCAGCATTGTCGGGTACCAAGAGACCCAGTACTTC. Translation: CATSIVGYQETQYF.